These 11 T cell receptor beta chains were sequenced from one sample in a study of blood T cells in healthy people across ages. Next came a second PCR, run for about 6 to 12 cycles, which used a sample-barcoded 5' primer along with a J-beta primer mix. TCRdb used MiXCR to reprocess the 5' RACE reads, holding one entry per CDR3 protein. The data contain hundreds of thousands of distinct CDR3 sequences, roughly half of them seen just once; the ten biggest clones take up roughly 14%. The sequencing input was blood. Source of these receptors: a woman of 80 years or more in good health.

The chain carries TRBV5-1 and TRBJ1-5, with D perhaps TRBD1 (5 bases). Deletions cut 1 base from V and 11 bases from J, with 10 bases between. This CDR3 spans 12 amino acids. In germline, CDR1 is SGHRS, CDR2 YFSETQ. The CDR3 loop is CASSLPGGAQHF. In DNA, the CDR3 is TGCGCCAGCAGCTTGCCAGGAGGGGCCCAGCATTTT.

The chain links TRBV7-9 to TRBJ1-5, with TRBD1 matching over 10 bases. The CDR3 loop spans 14 amino acids. V shed 3 bases, J shed 6 bases, and the junction held 2 bases outside the gene matches. Looked up from germline, CDR1 is SEHNR and CDR2 is FQNEAQ (reference sequence). The CDR3 spells CASSLDRGAQPQHF. CDR3 nucleotides: TGTGCCAGCAGCTTGGACAGGGGGGCTCAGCCCCAGCATTTT.

This chain uses TRBV28 with TRBJ2-5; 10 nucleotides match TRBD1. The J call is uncertain, as TRBJ2-7 better fits the DNA end. Germline CDR1 and CDR2: MDHEN and SYDVKM. This CDR3 has 14 amino acids. The CDR3 DNA follows: TGTGCCAGCAGTTTGCCGGGACAGGGGTACGAGCAGTACTTC. It translates to CASSLPGQGYEQYF.

The rearrangement joins TRBV12-3 or TRBV12-4 to TRBJ1-2; the match to TRBD1 covers 10 bases. J was trimmed by 8 bases and V by 5 bases; bases with no gene match: 5. The CDR3 spans 13 residues. This CDR3 is CASSATGGLGYTF. In DNA, the CDR3 is TGTGCCAGCAGTGCGACAGGGGGCCTCGGCTACACCTTC.

This clonotype appeared many times. The J gene is TRBJ2-1, the V gene TRBV24-1; a possible D gene is TRBD2 (5 bases). Between the trimmed V and J ends, which lost 4 bases and 4 bases, there was a span of 16 bases. This CDR3 is 16 amino acids long. Germline V CDR1 and CDR2: KGHDR, SFDVKD. The CDR3 DNA follows: TGTGCCACCAGTGACCCACCCCGGACTCGTTACAATGAGCAGTTCTTC. Its translation: CATSDPPRTRYNEQFF.

The chain links TRBV12-1 to TRBJ1-2; the DNA was not used to check the table's D call, TRBD1. TRBV12-1 is reported as a pseudogene. There are 15 residues in the CDR3. The CDR3 DNA reads TGTGCCAGCAGCCACTACAGGGTCGGCCCCTGTGGCTACACCTTC. Amino acid sequence: CASSHYRVGPCGYTF.

This clonotype appeared a single time. This may arise from a read error, as a much more abundant clone is one base away. The rearrangement links TRBV5-1 to TRBJ2-1; D is perhaps TRBD2 (5 bases). The ends were cut back, 7 bases at V and 0 bases at J, with 14 bases in the middle. Per germline, CDR1 SGHRS and CDR2 YFSETQ. The CDR3 has 15 amino acids. CDR3 sequence reads: CASRSIGSSYNEQFF. Here the CDR3 DNA reads TGCGCCAGCCGATCCATAGGGAGCTCCTACAATGAGCAGTTCTTC.

This clonotype showed up many times. The V call is TRBV6-6, the J call TRBJ1-5; D might be TRBD1 (5 bases). Trimming left V 4 bases short and J 7 bases short, with 17 bases between. The germline CDR1 and CDR2 sequences are MNHNY and SVGAGI (reference sequence). The CDR3 is 15 residues long. The DNA of the CDR3 is TGTGCCAGCAGTTTACTCGTGGCAGGGAGCCAGCCCCAGCATTTT. Translating gives CASSLLVAGSQPQHF.

In this sample, this clonotype turned up a few times. The J gene is TRBJ1-2, the V gene TRBV7-2, with D possibly matching TRBD1 (6 bases). The germline gives CDR1 SGHTA, CDR2 FQGNSA. CDR3 length equals 14 residues. The V gene lost 2 bases and the J gene lost 4 bases, with 11 bases spanning the gap. The CDR3 coding sequence is TGTGCCAGCAGCTTAAGGGGGAAAGGCTATGGCTACACCTTC. Translating it yields CASSLRGKGYGYTF.

This clonotype was counted ten times or more. The V and J genes are TRBV2 and TRBJ2-1, with 14 bases matching TRBD2. V lost 3 bases and J lost 1; bases outside the gene matches: 8. CDR1 SNHLY and CDR2 FYNNEI come from the germline V gene. The length of the CDR3 is 19 residues. The CDR3 DNA reads as TGTGCCAGCAGTGAGTCTGGGACTAGCGGGAGTAGTTCCTACAATGAGCAGTTCTTC. Residues: CASSESGTSGSSSYNEQFF. Looking up the rest from reference TRBV2 and TRBJ2-1 gives the full variable domain: EPEVTQTPSHQVTQMGQEVILRCVPISNHLYFYWYRQILGQKVEFLVSFYNNEISEKSEIFDDQFSVERPDGSNFTLKIRSTKLEDSAMYFCASSESGTSGSSSYNEQFFGPGTRLTVL.

The rearrangement joins TRBV20-1 to TRBJ2-5, with 10 bases aligning to TRBD1. J was trimmed by 5 bases and V by 2 bases; bases with no gene match: 5. Germline lookup yields CDR1 DFQATT and CDR2 SNEGSKA (reference sequence). The CDR3 has 14 amino acids. The CDR3 protein is CSARRDRGWETQYF. In nucleotides, the CDR3 is TGCAGTGCTAGACGGGACAGGGGTTGGGAGACCCAGTACTTC.